Detailed here is one TCR beta chain. Antigen unknown. Indicated treatment: oral pan-JAK inhibitor, 5-10 mg twice daily. Collected material from alopecia areata patients comprised lesional scalp punch biopsies and peripheral blood. The germline V gene encodes CDR1 MNHEY and CDR2 SMNVEV (reference sequence). The CDR3 loop spans 12 amino acids. The source of the sample is a study of CD8+ T cells in alopecia areata. In each case, RNA was isolated and then reverse transcribed into cDNA as the sequencing template. Only in-frame clones appear in the TCRdb table, and some are missing; sequencing was by immunoSEQ multiplex PCR. Of roughly 73,000 clones listed, approximately 30% are singletons. Study-wide results and caveats: Among patients, TCR sharing was less clear than in mice, a difference possibly due in part to HLA diversity in the patient population.

V is TRBV27 and J is TRBJ1-1, with 7 bases fitting TRBD1. This TCR was sampled from a human donor with alopecia areata. The sequenced sample was CD8+ T cells sorted from blood, obtained at week 4, from a patient treated with tofacitinib. CDR3: CATGAGGTEAFF. CDR3 in DNA: TGTGCTACAGGGGCAGGAGGCACTGAAGCTTTCTTT.